Below are 16 T cell receptor beta chains sequenced from a single sample in a study of blood T cell repertoires in COVID-19. Only in-frame clones appear in the TCRdb table, and some are missing; sequencing was by immunoSEQ multiplex PCR. The sample holds about 400,000 clones, 88% seen once. Material for sequencing was PBMCs or T cells enriched from blood (not recorded which). These receptors were taken from a woman aged 40-49 years with acute COVID-19.

The V gene is TRBV19, the J gene TRBJ2-3, with 8 bases lining up with TRBD2. CDR3 length: 16 residues. Per the germline V gene, CDR1 is LNHDA and CDR2 is SQIVND (reference sequence). Trimming took 2 bases from V and 2 from J; bases not matched to a gene: 6. CDR3 DNA: TGTGCCAGTAGTATATCCGGCGGGGGGACCACAGATACGCAGTATTTT. Translated, it gives CASSISGGGTTDTQYF. Complete variable domain (other parts from reference TRBV19 and TRBJ2-3): DGGITQSPKYLFRKEGQNVTLSCEQNLNHDAMYWYRQDPGQGLRLIYYSQIVNDFQKGDIAEGYSVSREKKESFPLTVTSAQKNPTAFYLCASSISGGGTTDTQYFGPGTRLTVL.

The CDR3 reads CASSYHAGGTDTQYF. The CDR3 bases are TGTGCCAGCAGTTACCATGCGGGAGGAACAGATACGCAGTATTTT. The rearrangement joins TRBV6-5 to TRBJ2-3; 8 bases align to TRBD2. V dropped 2 bases and J dropped 3; count of bases not matched to a gene: 4. The CDR3 has 15 amino acids. CDR1 and CDR2 from the germline V gene are MNHEY and SVGAGI.

The rearrangement links TRBV18 to TRBJ2-1, with 9 bases lining up with TRBD2. The CDR3 runs to 15 residues. J lost 3 bases, V lost 5 bases, and 5 bases had no gene match. Germline lookup yields CDR1 KGHSH and CDR2 LQKENI. CDR3 residues: CASSYSGGVYNEQFF. Here the CDR3 DNA reads TGTGCCAGCTCATATAGCGGGGGAGTCTACAATGAGCAGTTCTTC. Looking up the rest from reference TRBV18 and TRBJ2-1 gives the full variable domain: NAGVMQNPRHLVRRRGQEARLRCSPMKGHSHVYWYRQLPEEGLKFMVYLQKENIIDESGMPKERFSAEFPKEGPSILRIQQVVRGDSAAYFCASSYSGGVYNEQFFGPGTRLTVL.

V usage is TRBV29-1 and J usage is TRBJ2-1; no clear D gene. The CDR3 contains 14 residues. Germline V gene data show CDR1 as SQVTM and CDR2 as ANQGSEA. V lost 4 bases and J lost 0, with 10 bases in between. The CDR3 reads CSVAVQYSYNEQFF. Here the CDR3 DNA reads TGCAGCGTTGCCGTCCAGTACTCCTACAATGAGCAGTTCTTC.

The rearrangement joins TRBV5-6 to TRBJ2-1, with 8 nucleotides matching TRBD2. After removal of 3 bases from V and 12 bases from J, the junction contained 8 bases not matched to a gene. Germline V CDR1 and CDR2: SGHDT, YYEEEE. This CDR3 has 13 residues. The CDR3 sequence is CASSSTSVGPQFF. The CDR3 region has the DNA TGTGCCAGCAGCTCGACTAGCGTGGGTCCGCAGTTCTTC.

The chain is built from TRBV27 and TRBJ1-5, with 9 bases fitting TRBD1. This CDR3 region has 13 residues. V shed 8 bases, J shed 4 bases, and the junction held 3 bases outside the gene matches. CDR1 and CDR2 (germline): MNHEY, SMNVEV (reference sequence). DNA for the CDR3: TGTGCCAGCGGGACAGGGATTAATCAGCCCCAGCATTTT. Translating gives CASGTGINQPQHF.

The genes are TRBV29-1 and TRBJ1-1; 9 bases match TRBD1. The CDR3 is made up of 16 amino acids. Germline V gene sequence: CDR1 SQVTM, CDR2 ANQGSEA. The V and J ends lost 6 bases and 2 bases, in that order; junction bases with no gene match: 13. DNA for the CDR3: TGCAGCGTCCAGAGGGACAGGGTCTCCTTAAACACTGAAGCTTTCTTT. Amino acids: CSVQRDRVSLNTEAFF.

This rearrangement joins TRBV3-1 (or the pseudogene TRBV3-2) to TRBJ2-3; D unclear. Trimming left V 0 bases short and J 1 base short, with 8 bases between. Germline CDR1 LGHDT, CDR2 YNNKEL (reference sequence). CDR3 length: 15 amino acids. Written as DNA, the CDR3 is TGTGCCAGCAGCCAAGAACACTATGGCACAGATACGCAGTATTTT. It encodes CASSQEHYGTDTQYF.

This clone has just a few counts. The sample contains more than one DNA sequence encoding this CDR3. The gene calls are TRBV30 and TRBJ1-2, with D perhaps TRBD1 (6 bases). V was clipped by 5 bases and J by 3 bases, with 10 bases between them. CDR3 length: 12 residues. The germline gives CDR1 GTSNPN, CDR2 SVGIG (reference sequence). CDR3 amino acids: CAWATGYYGYTF. DNA for the CDR3: TGTGCCTGGGCTACAGGGTACTATGGCTACACCTTC. The full variable domain, with the rest looked up from reference TRBV30 and TRBJ1-2, is SQTIHQWPATLVQPVGSPLSLECTVEGTSNPNLYWYRQAAGRGLQLLFYSVGIGQISSEVPQNLSASRPQDRQFILSSKKLLLSDSGFYLCAWATGYYGYTFGSGTRLTVV.

The V gene is TRBV5-1, the J gene TRBJ2-7; D perhaps matches TRBD1 (5 bases). The germline V and J ends were trimmed by 4 bases and 5 bases, with 13 bases remaining between them. The CDR3 length is 13 residues. Germline CDR1 SGHRS, CDR2 YFSETQ. The DNA of the CDR3 is TGCGCCAGCAGCATAACAGGAATCCACGAGCAGTACTTC. It specifies CASSITGIHEQYF.

The gene calls are TRBV2 and TRBJ1-2; D is ambiguous. V lost 4 bases and J lost 5, with 5 bases in between. The germline gives CDR1 SNHLY, CDR2 FYNNEI. The CDR3 runs to 11 residues. CDR3 residues: CASSAGYGYTF. In nucleotides, the CDR3 is TGTGCCAGCAGTGCAGGTTATGGCTACACCTTC.

The chain recombines TRBV3-1 (or the pseudogene TRBV3-2) with TRBJ2-5; 9 nucleotides line up with TRBD2. CDR1 and CDR2 (germline): LGHDT, YNNKEL (reference sequence). V shed 1 base, J shed 2 bases, and the junction held 17 bases outside the gene matches. The CDR3 is 20 amino acids. The CDR3 sequence: CASSQGMGGGLAGIQETQYF. The CDR3 DNA reads TGTGCCAGCAGCCAAGGGATGGGAGGAGGGCTAGCGGGGATTCAAGAGACCCAGTACTTC.

The chain employs TRBV3-1 (or the pseudogene TRBV3-2) and TRBJ2-7; 13 bases line up with TRBD2. The ends lost 1 base at V and 5 bases at J; junction bases unmatched: 5. The CDR3 sequence is 16 residues long. CDR1 and CDR2 (germline): LGHDT, YNNKEL (reference sequence). The CDR3 is CASSQGTSGGFHEQYF. The CDR3, as DNA: TGTGCCAGCAGCCAAGGGACTAGCGGGGGTTTCCACGAGCAGTACTTC.

This clone appeared a single time. This sequence joins TRBV24-1 and TRBJ2-1; 13 nucleotides match TRBD2. CDR1 KGHDR and CDR2 SFDVKD come from the germline V gene. The CDR3 is 17 residues long. V gave up 4 bases and J gave up 8 bases; unmatched junction bases: 10. The DNA of the CDR3 is TGTGCCACCAGTGACGCCCAGACTAGCGGGGGGTTCCATGAGCAGTTCTTC. Its translation is CATSDAQTSGGFHEQFF.

The J gene is TRBJ1-1, the V gene TRBV29-1, with D perhaps TRBD1 (6 bases). This CDR3 region has 13 residues. The germline CDR1 and CDR2 sequences are SQVTM and ANQGSEA. V was cut by 5 bases and J by 6 bases, with 16 bases left in between. In DNA, the CDR3 is TGCAGCGTTCTCCGTGGGGGCATCGCTGAAGCTTTCTTT. It codes for CSVLRGGIAEAFF. Looking up the rest from reference TRBV29-1 and TRBJ1-1 gives the full variable domain: SAVISQKPSRDICQRGTSLTIQCQVDSQVTMMFWYRQQPGQSLTLIATANQGSEATYESGFVIDKFPISRPNLTFSTLTVSNMSPEDSSIYLCSVLRGGIAEAFFGQGTRLTVV.

J is TRBJ1-2 and V is TRBV5-1, with 7 bases matching TRBD1. This CDR3 comprises 14 residues. The V segment lost 3 bases and the J segment 4 bases; nucleotides outside the gene matches: 6. Germline V gives CDR1 SGHRS, CDR2 YFSETQ. The CDR3 reads CASSSETGTYGYTF. The DNA for the CDR3 is TGCGCCAGCAGCTCAGAGACAGGGACCTATGGCTACACCTTC.